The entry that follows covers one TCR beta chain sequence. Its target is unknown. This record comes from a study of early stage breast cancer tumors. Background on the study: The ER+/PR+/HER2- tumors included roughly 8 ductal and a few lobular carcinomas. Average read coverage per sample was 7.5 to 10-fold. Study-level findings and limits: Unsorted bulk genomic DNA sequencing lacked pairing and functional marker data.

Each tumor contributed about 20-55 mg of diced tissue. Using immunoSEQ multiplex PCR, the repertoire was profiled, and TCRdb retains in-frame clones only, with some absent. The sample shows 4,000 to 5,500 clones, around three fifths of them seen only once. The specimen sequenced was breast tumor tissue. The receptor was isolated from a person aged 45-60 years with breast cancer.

The CDR3 spells CASSSTTGANEQFF. For the CDR3, the DNA is TGTGCCAGTAGTTCTACGACAGGGGCGAATGAGCAGTTCTTC. This chain joins TRBV19 and TRBJ2-1; 8 bases agree with TRBD1. J lost 7 bases, V lost 5 bases, and 7 bases had no gene match. Germline V gene data show CDR1 as LNHDA and CDR2 as SQIVND (reference sequence). The CDR3 length is 14 residues.